Sequencing of this T cell receptor (beta chain) was carried out in a study of CD8+ T cells in alopecia areata. The treatment denotes: oral pan-JAK inhibitor, 5-10 mg twice daily. Lesional scalp punch biopsies and peripheral blood came from alopecia areata patients. Following RNA extraction, reverse transcription yielded cDNA that acted as the sequencing template. Sequenced by immunoSEQ multiplex PCR; TCRdb stores in-frame clones only, minus some. The sample carries about 12,000 clones, about 65% recorded once. CDR1 MGHRA and CDR2 YSYEKL come from the germline V gene. The germline V and J ends were trimmed by 2 bases and 0 bases, with 17 bases remaining between them. The CDR3 covers 17 residues.

The sequences come from skin, collected at week 4, from a patient treated with tofacitinib. The source of this sequence is a human donor with alopecia areata. J is TRBJ2-7 and V is TRBV4-1; tentatively, D is TRBD1 (6 bases). The CDR3 DNA follows: TGCGCCAGCAGCCAACAGGATTACAGGGAAAGCTCCTACGAGCAGTACTTC. Amino acid sequence: CASSQQDYRESSYEQYF.